This TCR beta chain is from a study of cytomegalovirus exposure and HLA in healthy donors. From germline, CDR1 is SGHTA and CDR2 FQGNSA. V lost 5 bases to trimming and J lost 1 base; unmatched junction nucleotides: 6. The CDR3 covers 15 residues. It was with 60 Vbeta and 13 Jbeta primers that the PCR ran. Measured with immunoSEQ multiplex PCR; TCRdb has only the in-frame clones, and not every one. The top ten hold 9% to 10% of the sample, which has 90,000 to 150,000 clones, roughly 63% seen once. Concerning this clone itself: Its cognate antigen is unknown.

Study-wide findings and caveats: Later work associated around 18,000 TCR beta sequences with HLA alleles at 0.05 false discovery rate. There were 150 or so TCR beta chains listed as cytomegalovirus-associated.

Sequencing was done on a sample of PBMCs. The clonotype comes from a man aged 35 to 55 in good health and CMV-seropositive. The V call is TRBV7-2, the J call TRBJ1-1, with 8 nucleotides matching TRBD1. CDR3 bases: TGTGCCAGCAGCCCGTCCGGGACAGGGAACACTGAAGCTTTCTTT. This gives the protein CASSPSGTGNTEAFF. Using reference TRBV7-2 and TRBJ1-1 for the parts outside the CDR3, the full variable domain is GAGVSQSPSNKVTEKGKDVELRCDPISGHTALYWYRQSLGQGLEFLIYFQGNSAPDKSGLPSDRFSAERTGGSVSTLTIQRTQQEDSAVYLCASSPSGTGNTEAFFGQGTRLTVV.